Listed here are 26 T cell receptor beta chains from one sample, sequenced in a study of T cells in Graves' hyperthyroidism and ophthalmopathy. It was RNA transcripts that yielded the amplified TCR beta CDR3 regions. HTBI primers were employed in a first-round RT-PCR of the TCR CDR3. TCRdb reprocessed the multiplex PCR reads via MiXCR and lists one record per CDR3 protein. The repertoire holds about 400,000 distinct CDR3 sequences, with roughly an eighth as singletons. Sequenced sample: blood. The receptors shown here come from a man between 45 and 60 years old with Graves' ophthalmopathy.

The chain combines TRBV27 with TRBJ1-2; D remains ambiguous. This CDR3 contains 15 residues. V was cut by 2 bases and J by 4 bases, with 14 bases left in between. CDR1 and CDR2 from the germline V gene are MNHEY and SMNVEV (reference sequence). CDR3 residues: CASSLRGQAVYGYTF. CDR3 nucleotide sequence: TGTGCCAGCAGTTTACGAGGCCAGGCAGTCTATGGCTACACCTTC.

In its sample, this clonotype was seen many times. V is TRBV7-8 and J is TRBJ2-7; unclear D gene. V was trimmed by 0 bases and J by 6 bases, leaving 6 bases between them. The CDR3 is 12 amino acids. The germline V gene encodes CDR1 SGHVS and CDR2 FQNEAQ. In DNA, the CDR3 is TGTGCCAGCAGCTTAGCTCTAGGCGAGCAGTACTTC. This encodes CASSLALGEQYF.

V is TRBV9 and J is TRBJ1-3; D is undetermined. The germline gives CDR1 SGDLS, CDR2 YYNGEE. V was shortened by 3 bases and J by 0 bases, with 7 bases between the two germline ends. The CDR3 sequence is 14 residues long. The CDR3 bases are TGTGCCAGCAGCGCCGATACCTCTGGAAACACCATATATTTT. This codes for CASSADTSGNTIYF.

This chain joins TRBV6-1 and TRBJ2-3; TRBD1 matches at 8 bases. V lost 7 bases, J lost 0 bases, and 9 bases stayed unmatched. Germline assignment: CDR1 MNHNS and CDR2 SASEGT. The CDR3 contains 16 residues. The CDR3 here is CASNPIDRGSTDTQYF. CDR3 coding DNA: TGTGCCAGCAACCCAATCGACAGGGGAAGCACAGATACGCAGTATTTT.

The rearrangement joins TRBV24-1 to TRBJ1-3, with D uncertain. Trimming pared 8 bases from V and 3 bases from J, leaving 10 bases between. Germline V gene data show CDR1 as KGHDR and CDR2 as SFDVKD. CDR3 length: 13 amino acids. CDR3 in amino acids: CATTGKDGNTIYF. The CDR3 region has the DNA TGTGCCACCACGGGAAAGGATGGAAACACCATATATTTT.

This clonotype turned up a few times. This rearrangement joins TRBV25-1 to TRBJ2-1; 7 bases agree with TRBD2. Germline loops: CDR1 MGHDK, CDR2 SYGVNS. After removal of 6 bases from V and 0 bases from J, the junction contained 8 bases not matched to a gene. This CDR3 spans 16 amino acids. This chain's CDR3 is CASSRPGGSSYNEQFF. CDR3 coding DNA: TGTGCCAGCAGCCGTCCCGGGGGGAGCTCCTACAATGAGCAGTTCTTC. Full variable domain (missing parts from reference TRBV25-1 and TRBJ2-1): EADIYQTPRYLVIGTGKKITLECSQTMGHDKMYWYQQDPGMELHLIHYSYGVNSTEKGDLSSESTVSRIRTEHFPLTLESARPSHTSQYLCASSRPGGSSYNEQFFGPGTRLTVL.

The sample holds many counts of this clonotype. In DNA form, the CDR3 reads TGTGCCAGCAGTCCCATAAATCAGCCCCAGCATTTT. This codes for CASSPINQPQHF. This chain joins TRBV12-3 or TRBV12-4 and TRBJ1-5; D is unclear. Between the trimmed V and J ends, which lost 5 bases and 4 bases, there was a span of 6 bases. The length of the CDR3 is 12 residues.

This clonotype was counted only a few times. The V call is TRBV4-2, the J call TRBJ2-2; D is unclear. Germline V gives CDR1 LGHNA, CDR2 YNFKEQ. CDR3 length: 16 residues. Trimming stripped 1 base from V and 6 bases from J, with 15 bases between. The CDR3 loop is CASSQGGLDVAGELFF. The DNA of the CDR3 is TGTGCCAGCAGCCAAGGCGGTCTAGACGTTGCCGGGGAGCTGTTTTTT.

This clonotype was picked up a small number of times. The CDR3 coding sequence is TGTGCCATCAGTGGTGGGGCGGCGGAGACCCAGTACTTC. Its translation is CAISGGAAETQYF. J is TRBJ2-5 and V is TRBV10-3; D perhaps matches TRBD1 (5 bases). The CDR3 sequence is 13 residues long. Trimming pared 4 bases from V and 5 bases from J, leaving 11 bases between. Germline V CDR1 and CDR2: ENHRY, SYGVKD.

V is TRBV14 and J is TRBJ2-1; D not certain. CDR1 and CDR2 from the germline V gene are SGHDN and FVKESK. This CDR3 comprises 15 residues. V was cut by 1 base and J by 8 bases, with 15 bases left in between. The CDR3 loop is CASSQGARLRHEQFF. As DNA, the CDR3 is TGTGCCAGCAGCCAAGGTGCCAGGCTTCGGCATGAGCAGTTCTTC.

Remarks on this clonotype: A much larger clonotype is one base distant, so this may be a read error. CDR3 DNA sequence: TGTGCCAGCAGACGGACAGGCGGAAGCACAGATACGCAGTGTTTT. The encoded protein is CASRRTGGSTDTQCF. The V gene is TRBV28, the J gene TRBJ2-3; 7 bases fit TRBD1. This CDR3 has 15 amino acids. Looked up from germline, CDR1 is MDHEN and CDR2 is SYDVKM.

The sample holds a few counts of this clonotype. The V gene is TRBV19, the J gene TRBJ2-7; 7 bases agree with TRBD1. J gave up 3 bases and V 10 bases, and 15 bases lay outside the gene matches. CDR3 length equals 15 residues. Germline lookup yields CDR1 LNHDA and CDR2 SQIVND (reference sequence). The CDR3 region is CATSIVGTDLYEQYF. CDR3 in DNA: TGTGCCACCAGTATAGTAGGGACAGACCTCTACGAGCAGTACTTC.

Many counts were recorded for this clonotype. The CDR3 coding sequence is TGTGCCAGCAGTACCCATTCCGGGAGGTCCTACAATGAGCAGTTCTTC. It yields the protein CASSTHSGRSYNEQFF. This chain links TRBV12-3 or TRBV12-4 with TRBJ2-1; 7 nucleotides align to TRBD2. This CDR3 is 16 amino acids long. V dropped 5 bases and J dropped 1; count of bases not matched to a gene: 8.

The chain combines TRBV6-1 with TRBJ1-6; TRBD1 is a possible D gene (5 bases). Germline CDR1 reads MNHNS; CDR2 reads SASEGT. The CDR3 has 12 residues. The V and J ends lost 8 bases and 14 bases respectively, with 16 bases between them. The CDR3 DNA reads as TGTGCCAGCGGTGTGAGGGGACGCGCCCTCCACTTT. Translating it yields CASGVRGRALHF.

This clonotype was detected a few times. The J gene is TRBJ2-1, the V gene TRBV5-1; no firm D call. Germline V gene data show CDR1 as SGHRS and CDR2 as YFSETQ. Trimming left V 7 bases short and J 7 bases short, with 21 bases between. This CDR3 has 15 residues. The CDR3 is CASESDGNGLNEQFF. CDR3 DNA sequence: TGCGCCAGCGAGTCCGACGGAAATGGGTTGAATGAGCAGTTCTTC.

This clonotype was counted at least ten times. The chain has TRBV7-9 and TRBJ2-7, with a weak D call TRBD2 (6 bases). Germline assignment: CDR1 SEHNR and CDR2 FQNEAQ (reference sequence). V was trimmed by 3 bases and J by 4 bases, leaving 10 bases between them. This CDR3 has 13 amino acids. The CDR3 DNA is TGTGCCAGCAGCTTCCCTGGGGGGTACGAGCAGTACTTC. Amino acids: CASSFPGGYEQYF.

The sample holds many counts of this clonotype. V gene TRBV28 combines with J gene TRBJ2-5; D is ambiguous. The germline V gene encodes CDR1 MDHEN and CDR2 SYDVKM. Between the trimmed V and J ends, which lost 6 bases and 5 bases, there was a span of 7 bases. The CDR3 sequence is 11 residues long. The CDR3, as DNA: TGTGCCAGCAGCCGCCGGGAGACCCAGTACTTC. It yields the protein CASSRRETQYF.

This clonotype was detected only a few times. This chain links TRBV4-1 with TRBJ2-5; 9 nucleotides agree with TRBD2. Germline V lookup: CDR1 MGHRA, CDR2 YSYEKL. This CDR3 is built from 15 residues. The V gene end was trimmed by 0 bases and the J gene end by 6 bases; junction bases not matched to a gene: 5. The CDR3 spells CASSQDLAGGKTQYF. The CDR3 bases are TGCGCCAGCAGCCAAGACCTGGCGGGAGGGAAGACCCAGTACTTC.

This rearrangement joins TRBV19 to TRBJ1-5; the D gene is possibly TRBD1 (5 bases). V dropped 3 bases and J dropped 6 bases, with 18 bases sitting between them. CDR1 LNHDA and CDR2 SQIVND come from the germline V gene (reference sequence). There are 16 residues in the CDR3. CDR3 coding DNA: TGTGCCAGTAGTATGTCCCCAGGGAGTGTTGGTCAGCCCCAGCATTTT. It specifies CASSMSPGSVGQPQHF.

This chain links TRBV7-3 with TRBJ2-1; either TRBD1 or TRBD2 may fit D (7 bases each). In germline, CDR1 is SGHTA, CDR2 FQGTGA. CDR3 length equals 18 residues. With 8 bases removed from V and 4 bases from J, the gap between germline ends came to 27 bases. CDR3: CASQDGRGCSGGYNEQFF. The CDR3 DNA is TGTGCCAGCCAAGATGGCAGGGGGTGTTCGGGGGGTTACAATGAGCAGTTCTTC.

V usage is TRBV25-1 and J usage is TRBJ1-2; 7 positions match TRBD1. The CDR3 covers 12 residues. J gave up 12 bases and V 1 base, and 5 bases lay outside the gene matches. Germline CDR1 and CDR2: MGHDK and SYGVNS. CDR3 DNA: TGTGCCAGCAGTGAATTGAGGGGGCTTCACACCTTC. Translated, it gives CASSELRGLHTF.

This rearrangement joins TRBV29-1 to TRBJ1-2; the match to TRBD1 covers 9 bases. Germline CDR1 SQVTM, CDR2 ANQGSEA. Unmatched junction bases numbered 10, after V lost 7 bases and J lost 7 bases. The CDR3 extends over 13 amino acids. CDR3 amino acids: CSATGTGIAGYTF. The DNA for the CDR3 is TGCAGCGCCACCGGGACAGGGATCGCTGGCTACACCTTC.

This clonotype showed up many times. This chain joins TRBV7-2 and TRBJ1-6; 9 bases are shared with TRBD1. The V segment lost 0 bases and the J segment 9 bases; nucleotides outside the gene matches: 3. Per germline, CDR1 SGHTA and CDR2 FQGNSA. The length of the CDR3 is 15 residues. CDR3 amino acids: CASSLAPGQGSPLHF. DNA of the CDR3: TGTGCCAGCAGCTTAGCCCCGGGACAGGGTTCACCCCTCCACTTT.

This clonotype has more than one count but fewer than ten. The chain joins TRBV20-1 to TRBJ2-6; D gene unclear. The CDR3 runs 16 residues. Trimming removed 3 bases at V and 0 bases at J, with 12 bases between. Looked up from germline, CDR1 is DFQATT and CDR2 is SNEGSKA (reference sequence). The CDR3 sequence is CSASLMPISGANVLTF. CDR3 DNA sequence: TGCAGTGCTAGTCTCATGCCCATCTCTGGGGCCAACGTCCTGACTTTC.

The chain recombines TRBV6-1 with TRBJ1-2; 9 bases align to TRBD1. Germline V gene sequence: CDR1 MNHNS, CDR2 SASEGT. CDR3 length: 14 amino acids. Losses at the gene ends were 6 bases for V and 5 bases for J; bases not matched to a gene: 7. The CDR3 region is CASRAGTGTYGYTF. CDR3 nucleotides: TGTGCCAGCAGGGCCGGGACAGGGACTTATGGCTACACCTTC.

This clonotype showed up many times. The V and J genes are TRBV20-1 and TRBJ1-6; possibly TRBD1 for D (6 bases). Between the trimmed V and J ends, which lost 3 bases and 5 bases, there was a span of 14 bases. Germline assignment: CDR1 DFQATT and CDR2 SNEGSKA (reference sequence). The CDR3 has 15 residues. The chain's CDR3 is CSASTGPRDNSPLHF. The CDR3 DNA sequence: TGCAGTGCTAGTACAGGGCCTAGGGATAATTCACCCCTCCACTTT.